The present T cell receptor beta chain was sequenced within a study of cytomegalovirus exposure and HLA in healthy donors. PCR primers comprised 60 Vbeta and 13 Jbeta primers. Profiled with immunoSEQ multiplex PCR; TCRdb holds only in-frame clones, not every one. The table has over 150,000 clones, around 73% seen once. This CDR3 has 16 amino acids. Germline loops: CDR1 SGDLS, CDR2 YYNGEE. The V and J ends lost 0 bases and 5 bases respectively, with 17 bases between them. The chain combines TRBV9 with TRBJ2-5; D possibly corresponds to TRBD1 (5 bases). This TCR was recovered from a woman aged 18 to 35 in good health and CMV-seropositive. The sample was PBMCs. CDR3 in amino acids: CASSVDKGPATETQYF. DNA for the CDR3: TGTGCCAGCAGCGTAGATAAGGGGCCCGCCACGGAGACCCAGTACTTC.